These 27 T cell receptor beta chains were all obtained from the same sample, sequenced in a study of Graves' ophthalmopathy and Graves' hyperthyroidism. RNA transcripts served as template for amplifying TCR beta CDR3 sequences. RT-PCR in the first round used HTBI primers; a second-round multiplex PCR followed. MiXCR, applied by TCRdb to the multiplex PCR reads, yields one record per CDR3 protein. The sample gives about 210,000 distinct CDR3 sequences, under 30% of which show up once; 9.1% is in the top ten. The sample consisted of peripheral blood. These receptors originate from a man aged 50-59 years with Graves' ophthalmopathy.

In its sample, this clonotype was seen many times. V and J are TRBV15 and TRBJ2-5, with 8 bases fitting TRBD1. The germline V gene has CDR1 LNHNV and CDR2 YYDKDF (reference sequence). CDR3 length: 14 amino acids. V dropped 3 bases and J dropped 1; count of bases not matched to a gene: 1. Here the CDR3 reads CATSRDRVQETQYF. The DNA of the CDR3 is TGTGCCACCAGCAGGGACAGGGTCCAAGAGACCCAGTACTTC.

This clonotype was observed many times. The chain has TRBV5-5 and TRBJ2-7; D remains unclear. Germline V gene lookup returns CDR1 SGHKS and CDR2 YYEKEE (reference sequence). Trimming removed 4 bases at V and 4 bases at J, with 6 bases between. CDR3 size: 11 residues. CDR3 sequence reads: CASSQEYEQYF. The CDR3 region has the DNA TGTGCCAGCAGCCAGGAATACGAGCAGTACTTC.

This clonotype was counted many times. CDR3: CASSFRTGVDYGYTF. The CDR3 nucleotides are TGTGCCAGCAGCTTCCGGACAGGGGTGGACTATGGCTACACCTTC. The chain couples TRBV5-5 to TRBJ1-2; 9 bases map to TRBD1. The CDR3 is 15 residues long. Per the germline V gene, CDR1 is SGHKS and CDR2 is YYEKEE (reference sequence). The junction had 5 bases not matched to a gene; V was cut back by 2 bases and J by 3 bases.

This clonotype was counted at least ten times. V gene TRBV2 combines with J gene TRBJ2-7, with 10 positions matching TRBD2. This CDR3 region has 18 residues. Germline V gene sequence: CDR1 SNHLY, CDR2 FYNNEI. With 1 base clipped from V and 3 bases from J, the junction kept 12 bases outside the gene matches. CDR3: CASSEGVPSSGSLYEQYF. Written as DNA, the CDR3 is TGTGCCAGCAGTGAAGGCGTCCCCTCTAGCGGGAGTCTCTACGAGCAGTACTTC.

This clonotype occurred many times. The chain is built from TRBV18 and TRBJ2-7; D perhaps matches TRBD1 (5 bases). Trimming took 6 bases from V and 2 from J, leaving 11 bases between them. The CDR3 sequence is 13 residues long. Germline lookup yields CDR1 KGHSH and CDR2 LQKENI. The chain's CDR3 is CASSSPGTYEQYF. The CDR3 DNA reads TGTGCCAGCTCGAGTCCAGGGACCTACGAGCAGTACTTC. The whole variable domain, filled in from reference TRBV18 and TRBJ2-7, reads NAGVMQNPRHLVRRRGQEARLRCSPMKGHSHVYWYRQLPEEGLKFMVYLQKENIIDESGMPKERFSAEFPKEGPSILRIQQVVRGDSAAYFCASSSPGTYEQYFGPGTRLTVT.

This clonotype came up many times. V and J are TRBV20-1 and TRBJ2-5; perhaps TRBD1 as D (5 bases). Germline V gene data show CDR1 as DFQATT and CDR2 as SNEGSKA (reference sequence). Trimming removed 4 bases from V and 5 bases from J, with 17 bases in between. CDR3 length: 14 amino acids. The CDR3 region has the DNA TGCAGTGCTACAAGGGGCGGAGAAAGGGAGACCCAGTACTTC. Its translation is CSATRGGERETQYF.

This clonotype appeared a few times. The CDR3 DNA sequence: TGTGCCAGCAGTAGACAGGTTCAAAACACTGAAGCTTTCTTT. This codes for CASSRQVQNTEAFF. The chain employs TRBV6-1 and TRBJ1-1; D might be TRBD1 (6 bases). Between the trimmed V and J ends, which lost 5 bases and 2 bases, there was a span of 12 bases. The CDR3 extends over 14 amino acids. Germline lookup yields CDR1 MNHNS and CDR2 SASEGT.

The V call is TRBV9, the J call TRBJ2-5; TRBD1 matches at 8 bases. With V trimmed by 8 bases and J by 5 bases, 8 bases remained unmatched. The germline V gene has CDR1 SGDLS and CDR2 YYNGEE. This CDR3 comprises 13 residues. CDR3 nucleotide sequence: TGTGCCAGTCAGGACAGGGCTGGGGAGACCCAGTACTTC. Its protein product is CASQDRAGETQYF.

At least ten counts were recorded for this clonotype. This chain joins TRBV12-3 or TRBV12-4 and TRBJ2-2, with D perhaps TRBD2 (5 bases). The V end lost 3 bases, the J end lost 2 bases, and 10 bases lay between the germline ends. The CDR3 runs to 15 residues. CDR3 region: CASSLRLTNTGELFF. The DNA of the CDR3 is TGTGCCAGCAGTTTGAGACTAACAAACACCGGGGAGCTGTTTTTT.

This clonotype has at least ten counts. The genes are TRBV5-1 and TRBJ2-7, with a possible D match to TRBD2 (6 bases). The length of the CDR3 is 15 residues. Germline-derived CDR1 and CDR2 are SGHRS and YFSETQ. Deletions cut 2 bases from V and 2 bases from J, with 14 bases between. DNA for the CDR3: TGCGCCAGCAGCTTATCAGCGGGTACAACCTACGAGCAGTACTTC. It translates to CASSLSAGTTYEQYF.

This rearrangement joins TRBV9 to TRBJ2-7; TRBD2 matches at 8 bases. Germline-derived CDR1 and CDR2 are SGDLS and YYNGEE. The CDR3 totals 13 residues. Trimming removed 0 bases from V and 7 bases from J; junction bases left unmatched: 3. CDR3 residues: CASSVVSGGEQYF. The CDR3 nucleotides are TGTGCCAGCAGCGTAGTTTCGGGAGGGGAGCAGTACTTC.

The table lists this clonotype with many counts. The chain has TRBV6-4 and TRBJ1-2; TRBD1 agrees at 8 bases. Trimming removed 5 bases from V and 4 bases from J; junction bases left unmatched: 15. The germline CDR1 and CDR2 sequences are MRHNA and SNTAGT. This CDR3 has 17 amino acids. CDR3 loop: CASSPDRAVLRSYGYTF. The CDR3 nucleotides read TGTGCCAGCAGTCCGGACAGGGCCGTACTGCGGAGCTATGGCTACACCTTC.

This clonotype was observed at least ten times. The CDR3 sequence is CAGRDRLNTEAFF. The CDR3 DNA reads TGTGCCGGACGGGACAGATTGAACACTGAAGCTTTCTTT. The rearrangement links TRBV30 to TRBJ1-1; 7 bases map to TRBD1. The CDR3 is made up of 13 amino acids. The germline gives CDR1 GTSNPN, CDR2 SVGIG (reference sequence). Trimming at V came to 8 bases and at J to 0 bases, leaving 6 bases not matched to a gene.

There are many counts of this clonotype. The J gene is TRBJ2-2, the V gene TRBV6-1; 7 bases align to TRBD1. The germline V gene has CDR1 MNHNS and CDR2 SASEGT. This CDR3 is built from 14 residues. Trimming removed 6 bases from V and 1 base from J; junction bases left unmatched: 2. The CDR3 nucleotides read TGTGCCAGCAGGGACAGGTTGAACACCGGGGAGCTGTTTTTT. Translating it yields CASRDRLNTGELFF.

At least ten counts were recorded for this clonotype. V and J are TRBV27 and TRBJ1-2; no clear D. Germline assignment: CDR1 MNHEY and CDR2 SMNVEV (reference sequence). CDR3 size: 13 residues. The germline V and J ends were trimmed by 3 bases and 2 bases, with 7 bases remaining between them. The CDR3 reads CASSFSANYGYTF. CDR3 DNA sequence: TGTGCCAGCAGTTTTTCTGCGAACTATGGCTACACCTTC.

The V call is TRBV6-2 or TRBV6-3, the J call TRBJ2-2; D unclear. From germline, CDR1 is MNHEY and CDR2 SVGEGT. The germline V and J ends were trimmed by 8 bases and 1 base, with 14 bases remaining between them. The CDR3 runs to 15 residues. CDR3 nucleotide sequence: TGTGCCAGCGGGGATGGCGACCAGAACACCGGGGAGCTGTTTTTT. Translation: CASGDGDQNTGELFF.

This clonotype was seen ten or more times. CDR3 sequence (DNA): TGCAGTGCTTCCGGGACGCCGAAGCGCACCGGGGAGCTGTTTTTT. Translating it yields CSASGTPKRTGELFF. The V and J genes are TRBV20-1 and TRBJ2-2, with D possibly being TRBD1 or TRBD2 (5 bases each). Deletions cut 5 bases from V and 4 bases from J, with 17 bases between. This CDR3 contains 15 residues. Germline CDR1 reads DFQATT; CDR2 reads SNEGSKA (reference sequence).

In this sample, this clonotype turned up many times. This sequence joins TRBV4-1 and TRBJ2-5; TRBD2 agrees at 10 bases. The junction had 4 bases not matched to a gene; V was cut back by 1 base and J by 5 bases. CDR3 size: 15 residues. CDR1 and CDR2 (germline): MGHRA, YSYEKL. The CDR3 sequence is CASSQASGSIETQYF. CDR3 coding DNA: TGCGCCAGCAGCCAAGCTAGCGGGAGCATCGAGACCCAGTACTTC.

The chain uses TRBV6-1 and TRBJ1-2; possible D gene TRBD1, 6 bases. V was shortened by 6 bases and J by 8 bases, with 13 bases between the two germline ends. This CDR3 spans 12 amino acids. Germline-derived CDR1 and CDR2 are MNHNS and SASEGT. CDR3 DNA: TGTGCCAGCAGAACAGGGTTATCCGGCTACACCTTC. It specifies CASRTGLSGYTF.

The chain couples TRBV12-3 or TRBV12-4 to TRBJ1-5; 9 nucleotides line up with TRBD1. CDR3 size: 14 residues. With 6 bases clipped from V and 6 bases from J, the junction kept 6 bases outside the gene matches. DNA for the CDR3: TGTGCCAGCAGGGGACAGGGTTTAGGTCAGCCCCAGCATTTT. It codes for CASRGQGLGQPQHF.

This clonotype was detected ten times or more. V usage is TRBV7-3 and J usage is TRBJ1-1; 9 positions agree with TRBD1. The CDR3 totals 14 residues. Trimming removed 10 bases from V and 1 base from J; junction bases left unmatched: 7. Germline assignment: CDR1 SGHTA and CDR2 FQGTGA. CDR3 bases: TGTGCCACTTCCCCGACAGGGGGGAACACTGAAGCTTTCTTT. It is translated as CATSPTGGNTEAFF.

This clonotype was picked up many times. The V gene is TRBV28, the J gene TRBJ1-1; the D is unclear. The CDR3 covers 12 residues. Looked up from germline, CDR1 is MDHEN and CDR2 is SYDVKM. The V gene lost 5 bases and the J gene lost 10 bases, with 14 bases spanning the gap. CDR3 in DNA: TGTGCCAGCAGTCGACCCGCAGTTTCAGCTTTCTTT. Protein sequence: CASSRPAVSAFF.

This clonotype occurred many times. V usage is TRBV19 and J usage is TRBJ2-4; TRBD2 matches at 7 bases. CDR3 size: 13 residues. Germline values: CDR1 LNHDA, CDR2 SQIVND (reference sequence). V trimming: 3 bases; J trimming: 7 bases; junction bases outside the gene matches: 3. In DNA form, the CDR3 reads TGTGCCAGTAGTATCGGGGGAGGGAACATTCAGTACTTC. This gives the protein CASSIGGGNIQYF.

The V and J genes are TRBV7-8 and TRBJ2-7, with D hard to call. The ends were cut back, 8 bases at V and 3 bases at J, with 14 bases in the middle. The germline CDR1 and CDR2 sequences are SGHVS and FQNEAQ. There are 13 residues in the CDR3. CDR3 sequence (DNA): TGTGCCAGCGTGGCCAACCTCCACTACGAGCAGTACTTC. This sequence encodes CASVANLHYEQYF.

On this clonotype itself: Its ends do not fully match the called genes, so a read error is possible. The chain combines TRBV6-2 or TRBV6-3 with TRBJ1-1; D perhaps matches TRBD1 (5 bases). The CDR3 loop spans 13 amino acids. Germline assignment: CDR1 MNHEY and CDR2 SVGEGT. CDR3 protein: CASSDRDFSEAFF. Written as DNA, the CDR3 is TGCGCCAGCAGTGACCGGGACTTTTCTGAAGCTTTCTTT.

This clonotype was detected ten times or more. The CDR3 bases are TGCGCCAGCAGCCAAGCCTCCGGGACAGGGCGCTCCTACGAGCAGTACTTC. Amino acid sequence: CASSQASGTGRSYEQYF. The gene calls are TRBV5-1 and TRBJ2-7, with 9 bases that match TRBD1. CDR3 length: 17 amino acids. Germline CDR1 is SGHRS and CDR2 is YFSETQ. V lost 4 bases, J lost 0 bases, and 11 bases stayed unmatched.

The V and J genes are TRBV4-1 and TRBJ1-5, with D uncertain. The V end lost 0 bases, the J end lost 7 bases, and 16 bases lay between the germline ends. Per the germline V gene, CDR1 is MGHRA and CDR2 is YSYEKL. This CDR3 region has 16 residues. Here the CDR3 reads CASSQDVGGLGQPQHF. The CDR3 coding sequence is TGCGCCAGCAGCCAAGATGTCGGAGGGCTGGGGCAGCCCCAGCATTTT.